Presented here are 28 T cell receptor beta chains from one specimen sequenced in a study of shared clonotypes between healthy human individuals. Libraries were prepared by immunoSEQ multiplex PCR; TCRdb keeps only in-frame clonotypes and omits some of them. Of hundreds of thousands of clones in the sample, roughly 95% are singletons; the top ten hold roughly 0.12%. CD45RO-negative, CCR7-positively selected cells formed the naive CD8 fraction, excluding terminally differentiated effector memory CD45RA+ cells. Sequencing input: naive CD8+ T cells sorted from blood. These receptors all stem from a woman aged 25-40 years in good health.

The V and J genes are TRBV7-9 and TRBJ1-2; no clear D gene. Trimming pared 4 bases from V and 8 bases from J, leaving 8 bases between. Germline V CDR1 and CDR2: SEHNR, FQNEAQ (reference sequence). The CDR3 has 11 residues. Here the CDR3 DNA reads TGTGCCAGCAGCTATACGTGGGGCTACACCTTC. Translated: CASSYTWGYTF.

The V call is TRBV28, the J call TRBJ2-5, with D tentatively TRBD1 (5 bases). The CDR3 is 14 amino acids. Germline V lookup: CDR1 MDHEN, CDR2 SYDVKM. V lost 6 bases to trimming and J lost 1 base, with 12 bases between them. CDR3 loop: CASSTQGSQETQYF. In DNA form, the CDR3 reads TGTGCCAGCAGCACCCAGGGATCCCAAGAGACCCAGTACTTC. Drawing the rest from reference TRBV28 and TRBJ2-5, the complete variable domain is DVKVTQSSRYLVKRTGEKVFLECVQDMDHENMFWYRQDPGLGLRLIYFSYDVKMKEKGDIPEGYSVSREKKERFSLILESASTNQTSMYLCASSTQGSQETQYFGPGTRLLVL.

This chain links TRBV11-2 with TRBJ2-1, with TRBD2 identical over 9 bases. Trimming cost V 1 base and J 9 bases; bases outside gene matches: 7. Germline-derived CDR1 and CDR2 are SGHAT and FQNNGV. The CDR3 totals 15 residues. Here the CDR3 reads CASSLVLAGVVEQFF. The CDR3 nucleotides are TGTGCCAGCAGCTTAGTTTTAGCGGGAGTGGTTGAGCAGTTCTTC.

This chain links TRBV2 with TRBJ2-7, with 7 bases aligning to TRBD1. The CDR3 contains 18 residues. The junction had 15 bases not matched to a gene; V was cut back by 2 bases and J by 2 bases. Looked up from germline, CDR1 is SNHLY and CDR2 is FYNNEI. The CDR3: CASSEKMPGQRYPYEQYF. The CDR3 DNA sequence: TGTGCCAGCAGTGAAAAAATGCCGGGACAGCGATACCCCTACGAGCAGTACTTC. Together with reference TRBV2 and TRBJ2-7, the CDR3 gives the full variable domain: EPEVTQTPSHQVTQMGQEVILRCVPISNHLYFYWYRQILGQKVEFLVSFYNNEISEKSEIFDDQFSVERPDGSNFTLKIRSTKLEDSAMYFCASSEKMPGQRYPYEQYFGPGTRLTVT.

The table lists this clone with a few counts. The chain carries TRBV2 and TRBJ2-7; 8 bases match TRBD2. Germline CDR1 and CDR2: SNHLY and FYNNEI. This CDR3 is 15 amino acids long. V lost 2 bases to trimming and J lost 1 base; unmatched junction nucleotides: 4. The CDR3 loop reads CASSEKSGGSYEQYF. For the CDR3, the DNA is TGTGCCAGCAGTGAAAAATCGGGAGGGTCCTACGAGCAGTACTTC.

This clone was seen only a few times. This chain connects TRBV9 to TRBJ2-1, with a weak D call TRBD2 (5 bases). V lost 7 bases and J 0 bases, leaving 11 bases between the germline ends. This CDR3 is built from 14 residues. Germline V gives CDR1 SGDLS, CDR2 YYNGEE. This CDR3 reads CASHSGSSYNEQFF. The CDR3 region has the DNA TGTGCCAGCCACTCGGGGAGCTCCTACAATGAGCAGTTCTTC.

This chain links TRBV29-1 with TRBJ1-1; D is unresolved. The CDR3 contains 12 residues. With 3 bases removed from V and 4 bases from J, the gap between germline ends came to 9 bases. CDR1 and CDR2 (germline): SQVTM, ANQGSEA. The CDR3: CSVDKLSTEAFF. In DNA form, the CDR3 reads TGCAGCGTTGACAAATTGAGCACTGAAGCTTTCTTT.

The table lists this clone with a count of one. V usage is TRBV7-6 and J usage is TRBJ2-1; D unclear. The CDR3 spans 16 residues. V lost 1 base to trimming and J lost 10 bases, with 20 bases between them. The germline CDR1 and CDR2 sequences are SGHVS and FNYEAQ. The CDR3 DNA is TGTGCCAGCAGCTTAGTCGGCGGATTAGTGGGTAGGGAGCAGTTCTTC. Its protein is CASSLVGGLVGREQFF.

The V gene is TRBV5-8, the J gene TRBJ2-7; a possible D gene is TRBD2 (7 bases). CDR1 and CDR2 (germline): SGHTS, YDEGEE. The germline V and J ends were trimmed by 1 base and 7 bases, with 12 bases remaining between them. The CDR3 is 13 amino acids. The CDR3 bases are TGTGCCAGCAGCTTGAGGGGGGGGCAGGAGCAGTACTTC. It codes for CASSLRGGQEQYF.

The chain has TRBV9 and TRBJ2-1, with 11 bases identical to TRBD2. Germline V CDR1 and CDR2: SGDLS, YYNGEE. CDR3 length: 17 residues. Trimming cost V 7 bases and J 1 base; bases outside gene matches: 10. The CDR3 sequence: CASSPLSGRGSYNEQFF. The CDR3 DNA reads as TGTGCCAGCTCGCCCCTTAGCGGGAGGGGGTCCTACAATGAGCAGTTCTTC.

The chain links TRBV28 to TRBJ2-7; D is unresolved. Looked up from germline, CDR1 is MDHEN and CDR2 is SYDVKM. Between the trimmed V and J ends, which lost 4 bases and 0 bases, there was a span of 19 bases. This CDR3 has 17 amino acids. The CDR3 coding sequence is TGTGCCAGCAGTTCCCAAGACGGACGATTCAACTCCTACGAGCAGTACTTC. It specifies CASSSQDGRFNSYEQYF. The full variable domain, with the rest looked up from reference TRBV28 and TRBJ2-7, is DVKVTQSSRYLVKRTGEKVFLECVQDMDHENMFWYRQDPGLGLRLIYFSYDVKMKEKGDIPEGYSVSREKKERFSLILESASTNQTSMYLCASSSQDGRFNSYEQYFGPGTRLTVT.

The chain's CDR3 is CASSLSRGLGDEQFF. The CDR3 nucleotides are TGTGCCAGCAGCTTATCCAGGGGCTTAGGCGATGAGCAGTTCTTC. This chain connects TRBV7-9 to TRBJ2-1; D perhaps matches TRBD1 (6 bases). CDR3 length: 15 residues. V lost 2 bases to trimming and J lost 8 bases, with 16 bases between them. The germline gives CDR1 SEHNR, CDR2 FQNEAQ (reference sequence).

DNA of the CDR3: TGTGCCAGCAGTTTAAGAGACTACACCGGGGAGCTGTTTTTT. Amino acid sequence: CASSLRDYTGELFF. The chain has TRBV27 and TRBJ2-2; D gene uncertain. Per the germline V gene, CDR1 is MNHEY and CDR2 is SMNVEV (reference sequence). Trimming cost V 2 bases and J 3 bases, with 7 bases left between them. The CDR3 is made up of 14 amino acids.

V usage is TRBV29-1 and J usage is TRBJ1-1, with D perhaps matching TRBD1 (5 bases). The germline gives CDR1 SQVTM, CDR2 ANQGSEA. The CDR3 has 13 amino acids. With 4 bases removed from V and 0 bases from J, the gap between germline ends came to 9 bases. CDR3 nucleotide sequence: TGCAGCGTTGGGGGGGTGATGAACACTGAAGCTTTCTTT. As protein: CSVGGVMNTEAFF.

The chain links TRBV6-1 to TRBJ1-1; D ambiguous. The germline V and J ends were trimmed by 1 base and 0 bases, with 9 bases remaining between them. The CDR3 is 15 amino acids. The V gene's germline CDR1 is MNHNS and CDR2 SASEGT. This CDR3 is CASSEETHMNTEAFF. DNA of the CDR3: TGTGCCAGCAGTGAAGAGACACACATGAACACTGAAGCTTTCTTT.

V usage is TRBV28 and J usage is TRBJ1-3; D uncertain. This CDR3 contains 16 residues. Germline-derived CDR1 and CDR2 are MDHEN and SYDVKM. With 5 bases removed from V and 4 bases from J, the gap between germline ends came to 18 bases. The CDR3 DNA reads TGTGCCAGCAGTCCATTGGAAATGGCGGCCGGAAACACCATATATTTT. This codes for CASSPLEMAAGNTIYF.

The V gene is TRBV4-2, the J gene TRBJ2-1; 7 nucleotides line up with TRBD2. The V segment lost 1 base and the J segment 4 bases; nucleotides outside the gene matches: 4. Germline CDR1 and CDR2: LGHNA and YNFKEQ. The CDR3 has 15 amino acids. The CDR3: CASSQVNGGYNEQFF. The CDR3 coding sequence is TGTGCCAGCAGCCAAGTCAACGGGGGGTACAATGAGCAGTTCTTC.

The rearrangement uses TRBV10-3 and TRBJ2-7; a weak D match, TRBD1 (5 bases). Germline CDR1 and CDR2: ENHRY and SYGVKD. This CDR3 contains 13 residues. Trimming left V 10 bases short and J 0 bases short, with 13 bases between. The CDR3 nucleotides are TGTGCCACCTCGACAGTGAGCTCCTACGAGCAGTACTTC. This translates into CATSTVSSYEQYF.

In the case of this clone: At one end, the junction sequence differs from germline, possibly due to a read error. This sequence joins TRBV7-9 and TRBJ2-5, with 7 bases identical to TRBD2. This CDR3 is 14 amino acids long. CDR1 and CDR2 from the germline V gene are SEHNR and FQNEAQ (reference sequence). CDR3 amino acids: CASSLDREVGVWDF. CDR3 DNA sequence: TGTGCCAGCAGCCTTGATCGGGAGGTGGGCGTCTGGGACTTC.

This chain joins TRBV7-9 and TRBJ1-2, with TRBD1 matching over 7 bases. V was pared by 4 bases and J by 2 bases, with 7 bases of the junction left unmatched. Germline lookup yields CDR1 SEHNR and CDR2 FQNEAQ (reference sequence). The CDR3 length is 15 residues. DNA of the CDR3: TGTGCCAGCAGCTCATCACAGGGGCGGAACTATGGCTACACCTTC. This gives the protein CASSSSQGRNYGYTF.

The chain is built from TRBV11-2 and TRBJ2-7; D is uncertain. The CDR3 loop spans 15 amino acids. Per the germline V gene, CDR1 is SGHAT and CDR2 is FQNNGV. V lost 1 base and J 2 bases, leaving 12 bases between the germline ends. In DNA, the CDR3 is TGTGCCAGCAGCTTAGCGTCATATAGTACCTACGAGCAGTACTTC. Its translation: CASSLASYSTYEQYF.

This chain joins TRBV5-1 and TRBJ2-5; D uncertain. Germline-derived CDR1 and CDR2 are SGHRS and YFSETQ. With 4 bases removed from V and 1 base from J, the gap between germline ends came to 11 bases. This CDR3 has 14 residues. This CDR3 is CASSPQGLQETQYF. The CDR3 nucleotides are TGCGCCAGCAGCCCACAAGGCCTCCAAGAGACCCAGTACTTC.

The chain carries TRBV21-1 and TRBJ1-2; TRBD1, the table's D call, lacks a check against the DNA. TRBV21-1 is recorded as a pseudogene. This CDR3 has 13 residues. The CDR3 nucleotides read TGTGCCAGCAGCAAAGGGAACAGGGCCGGCTACACCTTC. This codes for CASSKGNRAGYTF.

V and J are TRBV27 and TRBJ2-7; D is unclear. The germline V gene has CDR1 MNHEY and CDR2 SMNVEV (reference sequence). Trimming stripped 3 bases from V and 4 bases from J, with 10 bases between. This CDR3 region has 13 residues. CDR3: CASSFGAEYEQYF. The DNA of the CDR3 is TGTGCCAGCAGTTTCGGCGCGGAGTACGAGCAGTACTTC.

The chain links TRBV27 to TRBJ2-3, with 11 bases identical to TRBD1. This CDR3 spans 16 amino acids. V trimming: 7 bases; J trimming: 2 bases; junction bases outside the gene matches: 8. Germline CDR1 and CDR2: MNHEY and SMNVEV (reference sequence). The CDR3, as DNA: TGTGCCAGCAACCTAGGGACAGGGGGGAACACAGATACGCAGTATTTT. Its protein is CASNLGTGGNTDTQYF.

J is TRBJ2-7 and V is TRBV28; 7 nucleotides match TRBD1. This CDR3 is 14 amino acids long. Germline trimming cut 6 bases from V and 4 bases from J; bases unmatched to any gene: 9. Germline CDR1 MDHEN, CDR2 SYDVKM. The CDR3 reads CASSPWTGNYEQYF. CDR3 DNA: TGTGCCAGCAGCCCTTGGACAGGTAATTACGAGCAGTACTTC.

In this sample, this clone turned up once. V gene TRBV5-1 combines with J gene TRBJ2-7; D gene ambiguous. The germline V gene encodes CDR1 SGHRS and CDR2 YFSETQ. The CDR3 totals 12 residues. The V end was cut by 4 bases, the J end by 7 bases, with 12 bases between. CDR3 region: CASSTTGQEQYF. CDR3 in DNA: TGCGCCAGCAGCACAACGGGCCAAGAGCAGTACTTC.

The chain has TRBV4-1 and TRBJ2-7, with D unclear. The ends were cut back, 1 base at V and 7 bases at J, with 8 bases in the middle. Germline-derived CDR1 and CDR2 are MGHRA and YSYEKL. CDR3 length: 12 amino acids. The CDR3: CASSQGTREQYF. In DNA, the CDR3 is TGCGCCAGCAGCCAAGGCACCAGGGAGCAGTACTTC.